This entry describes one TCR beta chain. Its cognate antigen is unknown. The sample is drawn from a study of shared clonotypes between healthy human individuals. Points from the study as a whole: Of the naive CD4 clonotypes, roughly 5.5% were shared across a handful of donors. Sampling used blood alone; tissue repertoires probably differ. Clonotype sharing among donors, it was expected, would be affected by sequencing depth.

Libraries were prepared by immunoSEQ multiplex PCR; TCRdb keeps only in-frame clonotypes and omits some of them. This table has 850,000 to 1,200,000 clones, around 76% appearing once. Trimming took 5 bases from V and 6 from J; bases not matched to a gene: 4. CDR1 is MNHNY, CDR2 SVGAGI, per germline (reference sequence). This CDR3 region has 14 residues. The clonotype comes from a man between 18 and 29 years old in good health. The genes are TRBV6-6 and TRBJ2-2, with 9 bases that match TRBD2. Material: memory CD4+ T cells sorted from blood. Specified subset: CD45RA-negative fraction. As DNA, the CDR3 is TGTGCCAGCAGTCCGGGACTAGCCGCCGGGGAGCTGTTTTTT. This encodes CASSPGLAAGELFF.